This T cell receptor beta chain was profiled in a study of blood T cell repertoires in COVID-19. At the level of the study: The cDNA or gDNA used as material had been derived from T cells, B-cell-depleted T cells, or PBMCs.

Original methodology: How many nucleated cells were present was estimated from reference gene primer amplification. Repertoires were generated with immunoSEQ multiplex PCR, while TCRdb's copy carries only in-frame clones and drops some. Clone size and V and J calls were adopted from that table, with D and trimming inferred from the DNA. The sample includes fewer than 200,000 clones, roughly 85% of them seen just once. V shed 5 bases, J shed 5 bases, and the junction held 14 bases outside the gene matches. The length of the CDR3 is 16 residues. Germline values: CDR1 MNHNY, CDR2 SVGAGI (reference sequence).

The chain is built from TRBV6-6 and TRBJ2-5, with 7 bases that match TRBD2. Sample: peripheral blood. The TCR comes from a man between 60 and 75 years old with active or convalescent COVID-19. CDR3 sequence reads: CASSRQRGEVGETQYF. CDR3 in DNA: TGTGCCAGCAGTCGACAGCGGGGAGAAGTGGGGGAGACCCAGTACTTC.